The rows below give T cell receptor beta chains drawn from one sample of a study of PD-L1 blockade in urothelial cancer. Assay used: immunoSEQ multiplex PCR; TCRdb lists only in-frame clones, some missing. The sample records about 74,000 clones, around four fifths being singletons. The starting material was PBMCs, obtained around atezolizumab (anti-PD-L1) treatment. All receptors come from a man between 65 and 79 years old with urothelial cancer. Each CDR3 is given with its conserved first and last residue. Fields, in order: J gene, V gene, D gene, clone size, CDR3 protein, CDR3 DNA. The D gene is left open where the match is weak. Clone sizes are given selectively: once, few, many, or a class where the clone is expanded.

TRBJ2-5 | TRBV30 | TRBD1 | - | CACRDRVETQYF | TGTGCCTGCCGGGACAGGGTTGAGACCCAGTACTTC
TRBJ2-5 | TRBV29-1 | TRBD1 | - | CSARDRALLYQETQYF | TGCAGCGCCAGGGACAGGGCCCTCCTTTACCAAGAGACCCAGTACTTC
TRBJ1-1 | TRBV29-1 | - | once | CSVERGVNTEAFF | TGCAGCGTTGAACGGGGGGTGAACACTGAAGCTTTCTTT
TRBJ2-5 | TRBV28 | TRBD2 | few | CASNTYPGGETQYF | TGTGCCAGCAATACCTACCCGGGGGGGGAGACCCAGTACTTC
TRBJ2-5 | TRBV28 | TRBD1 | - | CASNPGTDQETQYF | TGTGCCAGCAACCCTGGGACAGACCAAGAGACCCAGTACTTC
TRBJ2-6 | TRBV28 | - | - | CASSPTGTSHSGANVLTF | TGTGCCAGCAGTCCCACCGGGACATCTCACTCTGGGGCCAACGTCCTGACTTTC
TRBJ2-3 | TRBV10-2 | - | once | CASSETSFETDTQYF | TGCGCCAGCAGTGAGACTAGTTTCGAGACAGATACGCAGTATTTT
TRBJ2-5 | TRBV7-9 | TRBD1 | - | CASSTLGQRRQETQYF | TGTGCCAGCAGCACCCTGGGACAGCGGCGTCAAGAGACCCAGTACTTC
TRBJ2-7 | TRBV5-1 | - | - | CASSLNFREQYF | TGCGCCAGCAGCTTGAATTTCCGCGAGCAGTACTTC
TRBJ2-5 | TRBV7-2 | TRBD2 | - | CASSLASGRRGETQYF | TGTGCCAGCAGCTTAGCTAGCGGGAGAAGGGGGGAGACCCAGTACTTC
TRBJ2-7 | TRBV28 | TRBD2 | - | CASSLTSGTNEQYF | TGTGCCAGCAGTTTGACTAGCGGGACCAACGAGCAGTACTTC
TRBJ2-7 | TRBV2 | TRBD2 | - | CASSTLAGEQYF | TGTGCCAGCAGTACACTAGCGGGAGAGCAGTACTTC
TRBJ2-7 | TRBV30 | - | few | CAWSSPRGFSSYEQYF | TGTGCCTGGAGTTCCCCCCGGGGTTTCAGCTCCTACGAGCAGTACTTC
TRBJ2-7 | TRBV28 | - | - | CASSLWETRGTNSYEQYF | TGTGCCAGCAGTTTATGGGAGACAAGGGGGACAAATTCCTACGAGCAGTACTTC
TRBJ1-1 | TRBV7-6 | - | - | CASSLQRRGYTEAFF | TGTGCCAGCAGCCTACAGAGGCGGGGTTACACTGAAGCTTTCTTT
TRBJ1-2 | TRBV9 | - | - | CASSVGSQGRGSGYGYTF | TGTGCCAGCAGCGTAGGTAGCCAAGGGAGGGGTTCGGGCTATGGCTACACCTTC
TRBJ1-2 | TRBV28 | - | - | CASSLSPGLTNGYTF | TGTGCCAGCAGTTTATCCCCGGGACTTACAAATGGCTACACCTTC
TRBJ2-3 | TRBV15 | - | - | CATSRERGLGDTQYF | TGTGCCACCAGCAGGGAGCGAGGGCTTGGAGATACGCAGTATTTT
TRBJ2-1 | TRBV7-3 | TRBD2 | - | CASSYRLAVYNEQFF | TGTGCCAGCAGCTACCGACTAGCGGTTTACAATGAGCAGTTCTTC
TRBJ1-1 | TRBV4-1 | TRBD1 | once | CASSQARGLWDTEAFF | TGCGCCAGCAGCCAAGCCAGGGGGCTATGGGACACTGAAGCTTTCTTT
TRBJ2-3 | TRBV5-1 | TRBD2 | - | CASSLAAGVGTDTQYF | TGCGCCAGCAGCTTGGCCGCGGGAGTAGGTACAGATACGCAGTATTTT
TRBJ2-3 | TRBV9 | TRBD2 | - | CASSQLAGGRTDTQYF | TGTGCCAGCAGCCAGTTAGCGGGAGGTCGCACAGATACGCAGTATTTT
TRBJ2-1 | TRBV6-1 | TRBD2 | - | CASVPSGRAYNEQFF | TGTGCCAGCGTCCCGAGCGGGAGGGCCTACAATGAGCAGTTCTTC
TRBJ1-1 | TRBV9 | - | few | CASSPSTPGAEAFF | TGTGCCAGCAGCCCCTCGACCCCGGGGGCTGAAGCTTTCTTT
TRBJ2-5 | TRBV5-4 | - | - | CASMPGVEKTQYF | TGTGCCAGCATGCCAGGGGTCGAAAAGACCCAGTACTTC
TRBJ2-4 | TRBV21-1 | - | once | CASSKARDRGLQSAKNIQYF | TGTGCCAGCAGCAAAGCGCGGGACAGGGGGCTTCAGTCGGCCAAAAACATTCAGTACTTC
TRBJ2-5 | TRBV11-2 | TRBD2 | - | CASSLALRLAGVKETQYF | TGTGCCAGCAGCTTAGCGCTAAGACTAGCGGGAGTTAAAGAGACCCAGTACTTC
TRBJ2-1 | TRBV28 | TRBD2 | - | CASSLSPLLAGADNEQFF | TGTGCCAGCAGTTTATCCCCCTTACTAGCGGGAGCTGATAATGAGCAGTTCTTC
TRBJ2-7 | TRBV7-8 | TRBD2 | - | CASSILAGGSYEQYF | TGTGCCAGCAGCATCCTAGCGGGGGGCTCCTACGAGCAGTACTTC
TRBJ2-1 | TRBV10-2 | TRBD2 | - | CVSRAVRGAYNEQFF | TGCGTCAGCAGGGCTGTGCGGGGGGCCTACAATGAGCAGTTCTTC
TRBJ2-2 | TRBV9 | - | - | CASSRSGTGELFF | TGTGCCAGCTCTCGAAGCGGCACCGGGGAGCTGTTTTTT
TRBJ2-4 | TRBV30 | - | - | CAWSGPAPQLAGSQVAKNIQYF | TGTGCCTGGAGTGGGCCAGCCCCCCAACTAGCCGGTTCCCAGGTAGCCAAAAACATTCAGTACTTC
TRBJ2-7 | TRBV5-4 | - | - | CASSSEDSWDSYEQYF | TGTGCCAGCAGTTCGGAAGACAGCTGGGACTCCTACGAGCAGTACTTC
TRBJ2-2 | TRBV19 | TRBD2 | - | CASSARLAGGPGELFF | TGTGCCAGTAGTGCAAGACTAGCGGGAGGGCCGGGGGAGCTGTTTTTT
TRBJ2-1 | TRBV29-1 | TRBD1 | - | CSVEGGQGLFYNEQFF | TGCAGCGTTGAGGGAGGACAGGGACTGTTCTACAATGAGCAGTTCTTC
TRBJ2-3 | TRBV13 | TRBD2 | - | CASSDGTSGRDTQYF | TGTGCCAGCAGCGACGGGACTAGCGGGAGAGATACGCAGTATTTT
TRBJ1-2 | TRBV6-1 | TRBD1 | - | CASSEVGDRINYGYTF | TGTGCCAGCAGTGAAGTGGGGGACAGGATCAACTATGGCTACACCTTC
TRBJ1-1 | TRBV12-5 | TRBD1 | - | CASGPGQGGISTEAFF | TGTGCTAGTGGTCCCGGACAGGGGGGAATATCCACTGAAGCTTTCTTT
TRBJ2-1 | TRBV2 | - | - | CAGGISYNEQFF | TGTGCCGGGGGGATTTCCTACAATGAGCAGTTCTTC
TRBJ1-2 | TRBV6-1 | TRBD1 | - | CASSDVGQAKWGYTF | TGTGCCAGCAGTGACGTTGGACAGGCAAAATGGGGCTACACCTTC
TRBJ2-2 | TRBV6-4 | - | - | CASRLGMGTGELFF | TGTGCCAGCAGGCTCGGGATGGGCACCGGGGAGCTGTTTTTT
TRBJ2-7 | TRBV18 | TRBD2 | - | CASSLQGLAGDVYEQYF | TGTGCCAGCTCCCTCCAGGGACTAGCGGGAGATGTCTACGAGCAGTACTTC
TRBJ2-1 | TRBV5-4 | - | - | CASTPGVERNEQFF | TGTGCCAGCACCCCGGGGGTAGAAAGAAATGAGCAGTTCTTC
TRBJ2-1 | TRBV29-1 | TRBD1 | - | CSVEDRGYEQFF | TGCAGCGTTGAGGACAGGGGGTATGAGCAGTTCTTC
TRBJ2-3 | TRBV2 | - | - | CAGKKRTVSTDTQYF | TGTGCCGGCAAAAAGAGGACAGTTAGCACAGATACGCAGTATTTT
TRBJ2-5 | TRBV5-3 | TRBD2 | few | CARSWDLAGEETQYF | TGTGCCAGAAGCTGGGACTTAGCGGGGGAAGAGACCCAGTACTTC
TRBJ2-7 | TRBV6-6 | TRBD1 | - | CASSYGQVRGDEQYF | TGTGCCAGCAGTTACGGACAGGTTCGAGGGGACGAGCAGTACTTC
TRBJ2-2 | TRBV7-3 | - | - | CASSLTSPKAGTGELFF | TGTGCCAGCAGCTTAACGTCCCCAAAAGCGGGCACCGGGGAGCTGTTTTTT
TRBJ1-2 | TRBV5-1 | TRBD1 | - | CASSLDQGDYGYTF | TGCGCCAGCAGCTTGGACCAGGGGGACTATGGCTACACCTTC
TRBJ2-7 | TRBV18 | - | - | CASSYTGSSSYEQYF | TGTGCCAGCTCATACACCGGGTCAAGCTCCTACGAGCAGTACTTC
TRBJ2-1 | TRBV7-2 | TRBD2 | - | CASTILAGTYNEQFF | TGTGCCAGTACGATCCTAGCGGGAACCTACAATGAGCAGTTCTTC
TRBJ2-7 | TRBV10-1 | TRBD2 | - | CASSASGRNYEQYF | TGCGCCAGCAGTGCTAGCGGGAGGAATTACGAGCAGTACTTC
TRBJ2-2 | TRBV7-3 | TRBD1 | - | CASSLFGQGVTGELFF | TGTGCCAGCAGCTTATTCGGCCAGGGGGTCACCGGGGAGCTGTTTTTT
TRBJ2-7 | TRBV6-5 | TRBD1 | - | CASSAGGLTYEQYF | TGTGCCAGCAGTGCAGGGGGCCTGACCTACGAGCAGTACTTC
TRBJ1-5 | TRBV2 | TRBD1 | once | CASSGNRGGNQPQHF | TGTGCCAGCAGTGGGAACAGGGGCGGCAATCAGCCCCAGCATTTT
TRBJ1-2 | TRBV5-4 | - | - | CASSPNRALNYGYTF | TGTGCCAGCAGCCCTAACAGGGCCCTTAACTATGGCTACACCTTC
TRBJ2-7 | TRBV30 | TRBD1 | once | CAWSVQGAYEQYF | TGTGCCTGGAGTGTACAGGGGGCCTACGAGCAGTACTTC
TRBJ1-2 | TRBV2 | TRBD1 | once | CASSEEGTGAGYTF | TGTGCCAGCAGTGAAGAGGGGACAGGGGCCGGCTACACCTTC
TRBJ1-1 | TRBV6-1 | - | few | CASRIQGRNTEAFF | TGTGCCAGCAGGATTCAGGGGAGGAACACTGAAGCTTTCTTT